This T cell receptor beta chain emerged from a study of cytomegalovirus exposure and HLA in healthy donors. Study results and caveats: Serostatus for CMV was the only available immune exposure information.

Germline-derived CDR1 and CDR2 are SQVTM and ANQGSEA. V lost 4 bases and J lost 4; bases outside the gene matches: 5. This CDR3 has 13 amino acids. Note on this clone: Its matching antigen is unknown.

PCR involved 60 Vbeta and 13 Jbeta primers. Profiled with immunoSEQ multiplex PCR; TCRdb holds only in-frame clones, not every one. The repertoire holds about 160,000 clones, roughly 78% seen once, with 1% in the top ten. This rearrangement joins TRBV29-1 to TRBJ1-2, with 8 bases aligning to TRBD1. This TCR was recovered from a woman between 50 and 59 years old in good health and CMV-seropositive. The sequenced sample was PBMCs. In DNA form, the CDR3 reads TGCAGCGTTGGGGGCGGACAGGGCTATGGCTACACCTTC. As protein: CSVGGGQGYGYTF.